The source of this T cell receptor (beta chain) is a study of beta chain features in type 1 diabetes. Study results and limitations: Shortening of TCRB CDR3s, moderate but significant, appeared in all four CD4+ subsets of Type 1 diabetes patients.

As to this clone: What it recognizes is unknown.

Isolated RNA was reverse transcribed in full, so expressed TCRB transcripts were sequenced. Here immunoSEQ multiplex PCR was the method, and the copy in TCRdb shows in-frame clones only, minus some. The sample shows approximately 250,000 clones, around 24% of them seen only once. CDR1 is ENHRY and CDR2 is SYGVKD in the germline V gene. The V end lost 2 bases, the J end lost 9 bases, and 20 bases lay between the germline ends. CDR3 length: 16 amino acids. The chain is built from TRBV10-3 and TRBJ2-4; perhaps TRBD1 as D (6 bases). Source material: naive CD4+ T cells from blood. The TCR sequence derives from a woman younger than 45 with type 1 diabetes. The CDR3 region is CAISEPTQQGISIQYF. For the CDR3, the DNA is TGTGCCATCAGTGAGCCGACCCAACAGGGCATCAGCATTCAGTACTTC.